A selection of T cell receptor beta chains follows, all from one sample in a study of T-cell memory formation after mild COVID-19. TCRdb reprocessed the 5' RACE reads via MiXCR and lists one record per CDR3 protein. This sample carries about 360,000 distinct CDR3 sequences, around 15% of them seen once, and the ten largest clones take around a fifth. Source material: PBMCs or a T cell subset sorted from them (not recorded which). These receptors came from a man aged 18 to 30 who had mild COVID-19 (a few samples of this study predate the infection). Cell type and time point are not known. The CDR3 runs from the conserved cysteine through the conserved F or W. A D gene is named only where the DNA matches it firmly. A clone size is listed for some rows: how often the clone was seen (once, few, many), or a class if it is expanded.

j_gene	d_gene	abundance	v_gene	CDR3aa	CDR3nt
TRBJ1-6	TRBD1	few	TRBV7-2	CASSLIWTGDNSPLHF	TGTGCCAGCAGCTTAATTTGGACAGGGGATAATTCACCCCTCCACTTT
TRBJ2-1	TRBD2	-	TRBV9	CASSDRSGGGYNEQFF	TGTGCCAGCAGCGACCGGAGCGGGGGGGGCTACAATGAGCAGTTCTTC
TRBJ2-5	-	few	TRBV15	CATSSSGDETQYF	TGTGCCACCAGCAGCTCAGGGGACGAGACCCAGTACTTC
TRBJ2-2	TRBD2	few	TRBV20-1	CSARHSGAGTGELFF	TGCAGTGCTAGGCATAGCGGGGCGGGCACCGGGGAGCTGTTTTTT
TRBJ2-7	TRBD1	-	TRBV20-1	CSARVLGTGSYEQYF	TGCAGTGCTAGAGTACTCGGGACAGGGTCCTACGAGCAGTACTTC
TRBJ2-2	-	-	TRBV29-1	CSVEEIGQNTGELFF	TGCAGCGTTGAAGAGATAGGACAAAACACCGGGGAGCTGTTTTTT
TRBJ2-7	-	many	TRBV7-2	CASSLAPYPYEQYF	TGTGCCAGCAGCTTAGCGCCCTATCCCTACGAGCAGTACTTC
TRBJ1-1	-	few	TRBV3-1	CASSLHRFFAEAFF	TGTGCCAGCAGCCTGCACAGGTTCTTCGCTGAAGCTTTCTTT
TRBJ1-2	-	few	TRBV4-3	CASSQDRRYGYTF	TGCGCCAGCAGCCAAGACAGACGCTATGGCTACACCTTC
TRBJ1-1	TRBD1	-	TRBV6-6	CASAFWTGDTEAFF	TGTGCCAGCGCTTTCTGGACAGGGGACACTGAAGCTTTCTTT
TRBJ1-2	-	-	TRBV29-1	CSVGVNYGYTF	TGCAGCGTTGGGGTGAATTATGGCTACACCTTC
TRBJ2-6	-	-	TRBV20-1	CSARVSTSGANVLTF	TGCAGTGCTAGAGTTTCGACCTCTGGGGCCAACGTCCTGACTTTC
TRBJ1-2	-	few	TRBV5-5	CASSLVMGLPPGYTF	TGTGCCAGCAGCTTGGTCATGGGACTCCCCCCGGGCTACACCTTC
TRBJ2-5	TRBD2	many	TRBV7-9	CASSLASSGEETQYF	TGTGCCAGCAGCTTAGCGTCTAGCGGGGAAGAGACCCAGTACTTC
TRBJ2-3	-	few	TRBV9	CASSVQGPPGTQYF	TGTGCCAGCAGCGTCCAGGGGCCCCCAGGTACGCAGTATTTT
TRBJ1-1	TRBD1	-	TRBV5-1	CASSITGGGTEAFF	TGCGCCAGCAGCATAACAGGGGGCGGCACTGAAGCTTTCTTT
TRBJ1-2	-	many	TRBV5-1	CASSFSQGHGYTF	TGCGCCAGCAGCTTCAGTCAGGGACATGGCTACACCTTC
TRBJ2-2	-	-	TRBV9	CASSVAGHTGELFF	TGTGCCAGCAGCGTGGCAGGTCACACCGGGGAGCTGTTTTTT
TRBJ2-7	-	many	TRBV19	CASSIRVYSYEQYF	TGTGCCAGTAGTATACGTGTATACTCCTACGAGCAGTACTTC
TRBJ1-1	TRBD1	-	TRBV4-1	CASSYRGGGTEAFF	TGCGCCAGCAGCTATAGAGGGGGCGGAACTGAAGCTTTCTTT
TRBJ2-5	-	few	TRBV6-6	CASRVGQETQYF	TGTGCCAGCAGGGTGGGCCAAGAGACCCAGTACTTC
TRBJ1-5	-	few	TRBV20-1	CSARAKQIYSNQPQHF	TGCAGTGCTAGAGCCAAACAGATTTATAGCAATCAGCCCCAGCATTTT
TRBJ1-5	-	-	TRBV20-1	CSAREPPNQPQHF	TGCAGTGCTAGAGAGCCCCCTAATCAGCCCCAGCATTTT
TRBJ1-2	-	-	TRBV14	CASSQDRRGTYTF	TGTGCCAGCAGCCAAGATCGGAGAGGAACCTACACCTTC
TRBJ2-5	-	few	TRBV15	CATSRGNPGTIDFKETQYF	TGTGCCACCAGCAGAGGGAATCCCGGGACGATTGATTTTAAAGAGACCCAGTACTTC
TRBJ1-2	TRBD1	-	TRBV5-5	CASSLDPGGVYGYTF	TGTGCCAGCAGCTTGGATCCAGGGGGCGTCTATGGCTACACCTTC
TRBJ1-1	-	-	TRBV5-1	CASSPTGGGGTEAFF	TGCGCCAGCAGCCCCACCGGGGGCGGGGGTACTGAAGCTTTCTTT
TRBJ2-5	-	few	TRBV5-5	CASSWTPDGGYQETQYF	TGTGCCAGCAGCTGGACTCCGGATGGGGGGTACCAAGAGACCCAGTACTTC
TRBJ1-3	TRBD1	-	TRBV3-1	CASSHPGQSMGYSGNTIYF	TGTGCCAGCAGTCACCCGGGACAGTCGATGGGATACTCTGGAAACACCATATATTTT
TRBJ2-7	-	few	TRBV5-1	CASSLVGGQLYEQYF	TGCGCCAGCAGCTTGGTGGGGGGACAGCTTTACGAGCAGTACTTC
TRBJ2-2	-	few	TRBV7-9	CASSPRIGRGTGELFF	TGTGCCAGCAGTCCCCGCATTGGTCGGGGCACCGGGGAGCTGTTTTTT
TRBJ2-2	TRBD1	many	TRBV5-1	CASSGQGPNTGELFF	TGCGCCAGCAGCGGACAGGGACCGAACACCGGGGAGCTGTTTTTT
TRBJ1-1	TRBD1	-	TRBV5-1	CASRPGQGLNTEAFF	TGCGCCAGCCGGCCGGGACAGGGCCTGAACACTGAAGCTTTCTTT
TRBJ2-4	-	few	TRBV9	CASSADTQNIQYF	TGTGCCAGCAGCGCAGACACCCAAAACATTCAGTACTTC
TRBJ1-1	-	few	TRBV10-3	CAIKATEGNTEAFF	TGTGCCATCAAGGCGACGGAGGGGAACACTGAAGCTTTCTTT
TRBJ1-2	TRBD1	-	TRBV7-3	CASSTRQGDGYTF	TGTGCCAGCAGCACAAGACAGGGTGATGGCTACACCTTC
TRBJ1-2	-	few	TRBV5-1	CASRGYVEEGYTF	TGCGCCAGCCGAGGATACGTTGAAGAGGGCTACACCTTC
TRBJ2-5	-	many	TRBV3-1	CASSQGETQYF	TGTGCCAGCAGCCAAGGAGAGACCCAGTACTTC
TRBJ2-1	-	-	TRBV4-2	CASSPTSGGRPNEQFF	TGTGCCAGCAGCCCCACCTCTGGGGGGAGGCCGAATGAGCAGTTCTTC
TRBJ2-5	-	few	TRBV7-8	CASSLWGWETQYF	TGTGCCAGCAGCTTATGGGGGTGGGAGACCCAGTACTTC
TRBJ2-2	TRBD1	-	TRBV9	CANINQGADTGELFF	TGTGCCAACATTAATCAGGGGGCGGACACCGGGGAGCTGTTTTTT
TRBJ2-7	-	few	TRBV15	CATSRGKGGDSSYEQYF	TGTGCCACCAGCAGGGGCAAGGGCGGTGACAGCTCCTACGAGCAGTACTTC
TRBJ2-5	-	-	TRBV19	CASNMGQETQYF	TGTGCCAGTAACATGGGCCAAGAGACCCAGTACTTC
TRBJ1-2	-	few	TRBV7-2	CASSLGTAANYGYTF	TGTGCCAGCAGCTTAGGGACAGCAGCTAACTATGGCTACACCTTC
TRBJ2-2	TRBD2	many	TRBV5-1	CASARGITNTGELFF	TGCGCCAGCGCGCGGGGGATAACGAACACCGGGGAGCTGTTTTTT
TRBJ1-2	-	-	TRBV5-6	CASSLSGHHYGYTF	TGTGCCAGCAGCTTGTCGGGACACCACTATGGCTACACCTTC
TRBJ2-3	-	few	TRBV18	CASSPPGQSSGDTQYF	TGTGCCAGCTCACCCCCGGGACAATCGTCAGGGGATACGCAGTATTTT
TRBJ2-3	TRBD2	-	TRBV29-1	CSVEDSGTRRQYF	TGCAGCGTTGAAGACTCCGGGACTAGGAGGCAGTATTTT
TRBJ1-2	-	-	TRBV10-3	CAISESWGRGYTF	TGTGCCATCAGTGAGTCGTGGGGGCGCGGCTACACCTTC
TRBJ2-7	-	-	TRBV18	CASSPNPGIPYEQYF	TGTGCCAGCTCACCAAATCCAGGGATCCCCTACGAGCAGTACTTC
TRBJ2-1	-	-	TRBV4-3	CASSQNRDGVTGQFF	TGCGCCAGCAGCCAAAATCGGGACGGGGTAACTGGGCAGTTCTTC
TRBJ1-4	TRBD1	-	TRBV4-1	CASSSWTGATSTNEKLFF	TGCGCCAGCAGCTCTTGGACAGGCGCGACTTCGACTAATGAAAAACTGTTTTTT
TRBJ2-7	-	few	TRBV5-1	CASSFPGQFYEQYF	TGCGCCAGCAGCTTCCCGGGACAATTCTACGAGCAGTACTTC
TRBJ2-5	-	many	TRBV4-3	CASSQDLTTLGLTQYF	TGCGCCAGCAGCCAAGATTTGACTACCTTAGGACTGACCCAGTACTTC
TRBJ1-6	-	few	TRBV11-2	CASSTHRPGSYVEVF	TGTGCCAGCAGCACCCACCGGCCGGGCAGCTACGTTGAGGTTTTC
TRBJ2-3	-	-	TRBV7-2	CASRKGGGPPNTQYF	TGTGCCAGCCGAAAAGGAGGGGGCCCGCCGAATACGCAGTATTTT
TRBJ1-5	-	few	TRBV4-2	CASSYSREQPQHF	TGTGCCAGCAGCTACAGCCGGGAACAGCCCCAGCATTTT
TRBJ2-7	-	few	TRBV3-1	CASSPAGQGSGEQYF	TGTGCCAGCAGCCCTGCGGGGCAGGGGTCGGGTGAGCAGTACTTC
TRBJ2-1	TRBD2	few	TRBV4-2	CASSQVQRGLNEQFF	TGTGCCAGCAGCCAAGTTCAGCGGGGGCTCAATGAGCAGTTCTTC
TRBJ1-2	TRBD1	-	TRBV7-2	CASTSPYRGGYTF	TGTGCCAGCACCTCACCTTACAGGGGTGGCTACACCTTC